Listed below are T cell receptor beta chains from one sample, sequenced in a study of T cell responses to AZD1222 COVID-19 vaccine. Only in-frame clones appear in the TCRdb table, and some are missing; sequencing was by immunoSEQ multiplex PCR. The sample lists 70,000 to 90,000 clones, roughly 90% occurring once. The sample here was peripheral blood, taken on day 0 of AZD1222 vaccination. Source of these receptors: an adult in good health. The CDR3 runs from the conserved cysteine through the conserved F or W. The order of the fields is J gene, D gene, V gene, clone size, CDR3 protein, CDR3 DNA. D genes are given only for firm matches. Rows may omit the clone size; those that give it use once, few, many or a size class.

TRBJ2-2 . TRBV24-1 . CATSDFLGGELFF TGTGCCACCAGTGATTTCTTGGGCGGGGAGCTGTTTTTT
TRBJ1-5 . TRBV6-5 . CASADPIGQPQHF TGTGCCAGCGCGGATCCAATCGGGCAGCCCCAGCATTTT
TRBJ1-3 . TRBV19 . CASSRQQSSGNTIYF TGTGCCAGTAGTCGCCAACAGAGCTCTGGAAACACCATATATTTT
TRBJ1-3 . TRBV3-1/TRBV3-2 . CASSLRGGDTIYF TGTGCCAGCAGCCTGAGGGGGGGGGACACCATATATTTT
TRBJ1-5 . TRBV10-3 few CAISEPGGNQPQHF TGTGCCATCAGCGAGCCGGGTGGCAATCAGCCCCAGCATTTT
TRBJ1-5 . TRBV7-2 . CASSLVSQGGQPQHF TGTGCCAGCAGCTTAGTGAGTCAGGGTGGCCAGCCCCAGCATTTT
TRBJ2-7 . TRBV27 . CASSSRHPLYEQYF TGTGCCAGCAGTTCCCGACACCCTCTCTACGAGCAGTACTTC
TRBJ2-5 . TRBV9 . CASSVVSGYGTQYF TGTGCCAGCAGCGTAGTTTCCGGGTATGGGACCCAGTACTTC
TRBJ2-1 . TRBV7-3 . CASSSQASATSNEQFF TGTGCCAGCAGCTCACAGGCTTCAGCGACCTCGAATGAGCAGTTCTTC
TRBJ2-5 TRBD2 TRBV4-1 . CASSQEQRGGRETQYF TGCGCCAGCAGCCAAGAGCAGCGGGGGGGCCGAGAGACCCAGTACTTC
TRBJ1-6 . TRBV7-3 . CASSLGGLGSPLHF TGTGCCAGCAGCCTGGGGGGTTTAGGTTCACCCCTCCACTTT
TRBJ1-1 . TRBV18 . CASSAQTENTEAFF TGTGCCAGCTCCGCCCAGACAGAAAACACTGAAGCTTTCTTT
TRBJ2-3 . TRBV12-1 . CASTHRADSIPTDTQYF TGTGCCAGCACCCACCGGGCGGATTCCATTCCCACAGATACGCAGTATTTT
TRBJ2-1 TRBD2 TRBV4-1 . CASSPGVGGGAPNEQFF TGCGCCAGCAGCCCTGGCGTGGGCGGGGGGGCCCCCAATGAGCAGTTCTTC
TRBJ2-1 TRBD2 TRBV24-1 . CATSETSGDYNEQFF TGTGCCACCAGTGAGACTAGCGGAGATTACAATGAGCAGTTCTTC
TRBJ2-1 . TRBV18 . CASSELSAGGNEQFF TGTGCCAGCTCCGAACTGTCGGCAGGTGGGAATGAGCAGTTCTTC
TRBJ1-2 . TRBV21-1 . CASSKARSRTGHGYTF TGTGCCAGCAGCAAGGCACGCTCAAGGACAGGGCATGGCTACACCTTC
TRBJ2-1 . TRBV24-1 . CATSDEAREQFF TGTGCCACCAGTGATGAAGCACGGGAGCAGTTCTTC
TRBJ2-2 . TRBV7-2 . CASRPTTGELFF TGTGCCAGCCGTCCGACGACCGGGGAGCTGTTTTTT
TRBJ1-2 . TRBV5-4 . CASSLAAAGARGGYTF TGTGCCAGCAGCTTGGCCGCGGCAGGGGCACGAGGAGGCTACACCTTC
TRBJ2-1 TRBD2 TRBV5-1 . CASSWTGTSPQNEQFF TGCGCCAGCAGCTGGACCGGGACTAGCCCTCAAAATGAGCAGTTCTTC
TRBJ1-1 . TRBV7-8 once CASSQMDTEAFF TGTGCCAGCAGCCAAATGGACACTGAAGCTTTCTTT
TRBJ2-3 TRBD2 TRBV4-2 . CASSLRTSGSTDTQYF TGTGCCAGCAGCCTAAGGACTAGCGGGAGCACAGATACGCAGTATTTT
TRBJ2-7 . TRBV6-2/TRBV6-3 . CASSKAGKDRLYEQYF TGTGCCAGCAGTAAAGCCGGGAAGGACAGACTCTACGAGCAGTACTTC
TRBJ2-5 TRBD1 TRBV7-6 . CASSHGTGGLETQYF TGTGCCAGCAGCCATGGGACAGGGGGCCTAGAGACCCAGTACTTC
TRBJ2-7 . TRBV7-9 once CASSLTGSFWEQYF TGTGCCAGCAGCCTTACAGGGTCCTTTTGGGAGCAGTACTTC
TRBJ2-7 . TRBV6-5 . CASSLEGYEQYF TGTGCCAGCAGCCTGGAAGGCTACGAGCAGTACTTC
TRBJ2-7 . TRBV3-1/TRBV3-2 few CASSQDSGRAAYEQYF TGTGCCAGCAGCCAAGACAGTGGCAGGGCAGCCTACGAGCAGTACTTC
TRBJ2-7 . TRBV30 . CAWSVPSVYEQYF TGTGCCTGGAGTGTACCTAGCGTCTACGAGCAGTACTTC
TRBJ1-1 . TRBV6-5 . CASSYHRNTEAFF TGTGCCAGCAGTTACCACCGAAACACTGAAGCTTTCTTT
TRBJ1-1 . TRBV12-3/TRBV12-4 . CASSPSTPGAFF TGTGCCAGCAGCCCCAGTACACCGGGGGCTTTCTTT
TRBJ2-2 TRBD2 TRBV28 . CASISSGSWTGELFF TGTGCCAGCATATCTAGCGGGAGTTGGACCGGGGAGCTGTTTTTT
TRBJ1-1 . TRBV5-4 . CASSLLGIRDTEAFF TGTGCCAGCAGCTTGCTGGGTATAAGGGACACTGAAGCTTTCTTT
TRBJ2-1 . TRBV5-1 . CASSLNGAAEQFF TGCGCCAGCAGCTTAAACGGGGCGGCGGAGCAGTTCTTC
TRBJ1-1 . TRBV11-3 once CASSVNQAGEAFF TGTGCCAGCAGCGTAAACCAAGCGGGGGAAGCTTTCTTT
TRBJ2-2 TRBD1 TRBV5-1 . CASSLSGTDNTGELFF TGCGCCAGCAGCCTGTCCGGGACAGACAACACCGGGGAGCTGTTTTTT
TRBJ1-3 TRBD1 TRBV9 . CASSPRQGDGNTIYF TGTGCCAGCAGCCCCCGACAGGGGGATGGAAACACCATATATTTT
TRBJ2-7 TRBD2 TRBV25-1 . CASSLSGSQYEQYF TGTGCCAGCAGTTTAAGCGGGAGTCAGTACGAGCAGTACTTC
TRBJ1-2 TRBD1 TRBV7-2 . CASSLVQGRGGYTF TGTGCCAGCAGCTTAGTACAGGGGAGGGGAGGCTACACCTTC
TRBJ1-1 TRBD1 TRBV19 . CASSMDRGLNTEAFF TGTGCCAGTAGTATGGACAGGGGGCTGAACACTGAAGCTTTCTTT
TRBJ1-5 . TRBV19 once CASSMGDRTFNQPQHF TGTGCCAGTAGTATGGGAGACAGGACTTTTAATCAGCCCCAGCATTTT
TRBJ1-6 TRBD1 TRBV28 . CASSFDPGGNSPLHF TGTGCCAGCAGTTTTGATCCAGGGGGGAATTCACCCCTCCACTTT
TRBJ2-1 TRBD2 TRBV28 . CASSWGLAGNNEQFF TGTGCCAGCAGTTGGGGACTAGCGGGAAACAATGAGCAGTTCTTC
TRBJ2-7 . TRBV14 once CASSPRTRQSNSYEQYF TGTGCCAGCAGCCCACGAACCCGACAGTCAAACTCCTACGAGCAGTACTTC
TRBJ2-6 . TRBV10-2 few CASSEGVSGANVLTF TGCGCCAGCAGTGAAGGGGTGTCTGGGGCCAACGTCCTGACTTTC
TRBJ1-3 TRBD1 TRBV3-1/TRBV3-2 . CASSSGGAPRNTIYF TGTGCCAGCAGCTCAGGGGGGGCGCCCAGAAACACCATATATTTT
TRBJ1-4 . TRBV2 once CASSEGTGTEKLFF TGTGCCAGCAGTGAAGGTACGGGGACCGAAAAACTGTTTTTT
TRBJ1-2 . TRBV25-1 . CASSVSTGYNYGYTF TGTGCCAGCAGTGTCTCTACAGGGTATAACTATGGCTACACCTTC
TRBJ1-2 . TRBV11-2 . CASSPRAGRTDGYTF TGTGCCAGCAGCCCACGGGCAGGCCGAACGGATGGCTACACCTTC
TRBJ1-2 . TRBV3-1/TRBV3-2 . CASSQEGGRRGYTF TGTGCCAGCAGCCAAGAGGGAGGACGGAGAGGCTACACCTTC